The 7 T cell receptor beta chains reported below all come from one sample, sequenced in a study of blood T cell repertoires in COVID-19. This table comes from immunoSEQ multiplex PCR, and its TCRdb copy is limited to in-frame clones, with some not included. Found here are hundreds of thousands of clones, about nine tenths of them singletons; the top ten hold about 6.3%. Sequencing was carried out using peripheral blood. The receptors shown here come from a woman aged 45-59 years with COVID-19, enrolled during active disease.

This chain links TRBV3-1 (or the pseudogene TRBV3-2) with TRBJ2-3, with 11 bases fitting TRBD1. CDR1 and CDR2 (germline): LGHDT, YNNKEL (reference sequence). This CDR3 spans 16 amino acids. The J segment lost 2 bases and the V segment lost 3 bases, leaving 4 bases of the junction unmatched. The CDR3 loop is CASSQRGQGVTDTQYF. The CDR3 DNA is TGTGCCAGCAGCCAGAGGGGACAGGGGGTCACAGATACGCAGTATTTT.

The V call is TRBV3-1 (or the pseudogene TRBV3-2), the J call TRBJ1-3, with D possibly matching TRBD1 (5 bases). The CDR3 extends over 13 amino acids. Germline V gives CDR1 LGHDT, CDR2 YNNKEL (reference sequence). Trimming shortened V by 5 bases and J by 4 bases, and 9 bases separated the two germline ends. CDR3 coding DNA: TGTGCCAGCAGCACGCAGGGAGGAAACACCATATATTTT. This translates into CASSTQGGNTIYF.

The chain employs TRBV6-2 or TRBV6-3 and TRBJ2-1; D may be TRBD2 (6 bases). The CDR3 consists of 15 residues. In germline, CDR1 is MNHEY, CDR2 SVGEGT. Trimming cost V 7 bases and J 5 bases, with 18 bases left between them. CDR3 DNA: TGTGCCAGCACCCCCAAGGGACTGGCAAACAATGAGCAGTTCTTC. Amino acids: CASTPKGLANNEQFF.

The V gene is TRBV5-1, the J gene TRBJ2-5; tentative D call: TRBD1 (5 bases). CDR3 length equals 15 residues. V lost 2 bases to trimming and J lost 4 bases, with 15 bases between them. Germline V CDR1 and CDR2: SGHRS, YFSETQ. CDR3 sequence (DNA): TGCGCCAGCAGCTTTGGGGTCACAGGTGGAGAGACCCAGTACTTC. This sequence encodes CASSFGVTGGETQYF.

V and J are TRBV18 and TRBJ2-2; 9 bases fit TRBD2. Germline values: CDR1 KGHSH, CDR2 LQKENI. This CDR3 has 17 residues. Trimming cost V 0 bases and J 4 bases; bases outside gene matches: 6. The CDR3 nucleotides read TGTGCCAGCTCACCACCCTCGACTAGCGGCCCCACCGGGGAGCTGTTTTTT. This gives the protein CASSPPSTSGPTGELFF. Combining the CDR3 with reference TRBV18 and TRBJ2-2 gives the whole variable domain NAGVMQNPRHLVRRRGQEARLRCSPMKGHSHVYWYRQLPEEGLKFMVYLQKENIIDESGMPKERFSAEFPKEGPSILRIQQVVRGDSAAYFCASSPPSTSGPTGELFFGEGSRLTVL.

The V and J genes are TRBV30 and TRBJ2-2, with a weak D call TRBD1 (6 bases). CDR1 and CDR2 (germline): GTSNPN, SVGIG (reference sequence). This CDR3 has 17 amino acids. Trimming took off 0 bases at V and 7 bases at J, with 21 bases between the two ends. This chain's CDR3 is CAWSVSAHRVEVGELFF. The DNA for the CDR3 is TGTGCCTGGAGTGTATCCGCCCACAGGGTTGAGGTCGGGGAGCTGTTTTTT.

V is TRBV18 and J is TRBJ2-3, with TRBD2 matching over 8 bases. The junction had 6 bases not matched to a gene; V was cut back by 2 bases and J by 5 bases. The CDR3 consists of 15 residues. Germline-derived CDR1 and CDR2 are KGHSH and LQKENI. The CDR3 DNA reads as TGTGCCAGCTCACCATTCACTAGCGGTGTAGATACGCAGTATTTT. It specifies CASSPFTSGVDTQYF. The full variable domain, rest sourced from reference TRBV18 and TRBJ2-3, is NAGVMQNPRHLVRRRGQEARLRCSPMKGHSHVYWYRQLPEEGLKFMVYLQKENIIDESGMPKERFSAEFPKEGPSILRIQQVVRGDSAAYFCASSPFTSGVDTQYFGPGTRLTVL.